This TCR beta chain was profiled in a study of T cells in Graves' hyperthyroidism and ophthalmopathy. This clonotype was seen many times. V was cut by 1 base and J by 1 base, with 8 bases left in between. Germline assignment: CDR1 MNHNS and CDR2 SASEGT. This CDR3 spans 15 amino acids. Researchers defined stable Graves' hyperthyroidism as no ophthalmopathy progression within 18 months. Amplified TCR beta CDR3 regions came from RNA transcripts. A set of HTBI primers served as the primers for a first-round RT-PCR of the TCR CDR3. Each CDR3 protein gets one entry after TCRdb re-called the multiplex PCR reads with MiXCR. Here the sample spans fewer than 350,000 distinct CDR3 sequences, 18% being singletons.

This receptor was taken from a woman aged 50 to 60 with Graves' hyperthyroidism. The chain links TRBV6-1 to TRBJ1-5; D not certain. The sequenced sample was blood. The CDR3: CASSEGVASNQPQHF. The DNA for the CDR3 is TGTGCCAGCAGTGAAGGGGTAGCGAGCAATCAGCCCCAGCATTTT.